These T cell receptor beta chains were read from a single sample in a study of shared clonotypes between healthy human individuals. Sequenced by immunoSEQ multiplex PCR; TCRdb stores in-frame clones only, minus some. This table holds roughly 650,000 clones, almost 97% found once. Sequencing was carried out using naive CD4+ T cells sorted from blood. These receptors were taken from a young woman in good health. The CDR3 runs from the conserved cysteine through the conserved F or W. The D gene is left open where the match is weak. Not all rows give a size; the values are once, few, many and, for expanded clones, a class.

abundance	j_gene	d_gene	v_gene	CDR3aa	CDR3nt
NA	TRBJ2-1	NA	TRBV13	CASSLGRGWERRDEQFF	TGTGCCAGCAGCTTAGGCCGCGGGTGGGAGAGGCGCGATGAGCAGTTCTTC
NA	TRBJ2-4	NA	TRBV27	CASSSGHLAKNIQYF	TGTGCCAGCAGTTCGGGACATTTAGCCAAAAACATTCAGTACTTC
NA	TRBJ1-2	NA	TRBV28	CASSFEEHYGYTF	TGTGCCAGCAGTTTCGAGGAGCACTATGGCTACACCTTC
NA	TRBJ1-2	NA	TRBV7-9	CASSLVTTGFYGYTF	TGTGCCAGCAGCCTAGTAACTACAGGGTTCTATGGCTACACCTTC
NA	TRBJ2-7	TRBD1	TRBV5-1	CASSLGGQGATYEQYF	TGCGCCAGCAGCCTTGGTGGACAGGGCGCTACCTACGAGCAGTACTTC
NA	TRBJ1-4	TRBD1	TRBV11-2	CASSSLRGTVKEKLFF	TGTGCCAGCAGCTCACTACGGGGGACAGTGAAGGAAAAACTGTTTTTT
NA	TRBJ2-7	NA	TRBV6-5	CASGNRYEQYF	TGTGCCAGCGGGAACCGCTACGAGCAGTACTTC
NA	TRBJ2-7	NA	TRBV21-1	CASSKVPYEQYF	TGTGCCAGCAGCAAAGTTCCCTACGAGCAGTACTTC
NA	TRBJ2-6	NA	TRBV28	CASSLGGTFSGANVLTF	TGTGCCAGCAGTCTAGGGGGTACTTTCTCTGGGGCCAACGTCCTGACTTTC
NA	TRBJ1-4	TRBD1	TRBV7-2	CASSLGGTANEKLFF	TGTGCCAGCAGCTTAGGGGGGACAGCTAATGAAAAACTGTTTTTT
NA	TRBJ2-1	NA	TRBV5-1	CASSLDPRRVGSGNEQFF	TGCGCCAGCAGCTTGGACCCCCGGCGGGTCGGGAGCGGCAATGAGCAGTTCTTC
NA	TRBJ1-2	NA	TRBV9	CASTGLRGANYGYTF	TGTGCCAGCACGGGACTCCGGGGGGCGAACTATGGCTACACCTTC
NA	TRBJ1-5	NA	TRBV28	CASSFRTHQPQHF	TGTGCCAGCAGTTTTCGGACACATCAGCCCCAGCATTTT
NA	TRBJ2-1	NA	TRBV6-5	CASGPKTLQFF	TGTGCCAGCGGCCCGAAGACTCTCCAGTTCTTC
NA	TRBJ2-7	NA	TRBV15	CATSRELGRSSYEQYF	TGTGCCACCAGCAGAGAACTGGGACGGAGCTCCTACGAGCAGTACTTC
NA	TRBJ2-1	TRBD1	TRBV19	CASSSPGQGYQRTYNEQFF	TGTGCCAGTTCCTCCCCGGGACAGGGGTATCAGCGGACCTACAATGAGCAGTTCTTC
NA	TRBJ1-2	NA	TRBV5-4	CASSSSGTYFFNYGYTF	TGTGCCAGCAGCTCCTCCGGGACCTACTTCTTTAACTATGGCTACACCTTC
NA	TRBJ2-2	NA	TRBV15	CATSRREGELFF	TGTGCCACCAGCAGACGGGAGGGGGAGCTGTTTTTT
NA	TRBJ1-1	NA	TRBV10-3	CAISDRQMNTEAFF	TGTGCCATCAGTGATCGCCAGATGAACACTGAAGCTTTCTTT
NA	TRBJ1-5	NA	TRBV27	CASSLTAAAHQPQHF	TGTGCCAGCAGTTTAACGGCAGCAGCGCATCAGCCCCAGCATTTT
NA	TRBJ2-5	TRBD2	TRBV5-1	CASSLVAGVGETQYF	TGCGCCAGCAGCTTGGTGGCGGGAGTGGGAGAGACCCAGTACTTC
NA	TRBJ2-3	NA	TRBV5-1	CASNQVAGSSTDTQYF	TGCGCCAGCAACCAAGTCGCAGGATCTAGCACAGATACGCAGTATTTT
NA	TRBJ1-1	NA	TRBV19	CASSIDGSRDPNTEAFF	TGTGCCAGTAGTATAGATGGTTCAAGGGATCCGAACACTGAAGCTTTCTTT
NA	TRBJ2-7	NA	TRBV7-8	CASTLGARNHYEQYF	TGTGCCAGCACCTTAGGAGCCAGGAACCACTACGAGCAGTACTTC
NA	TRBJ1-5	NA	TRBV6-1	CASRTGSYSNQPQHF	TGTGCCAGCCGAACAGGGTCTTATAGCAATCAGCCCCAGCATTTT
NA	TRBJ2-5	TRBD2	TRBV4-1	CASSPQGQGTSGKQETQYF	TGCGCCAGCAGCCCCCAAGGACAAGGTACTAGCGGAAAACAAGAGACCCAGTACTTC
NA	TRBJ2-2	TRBD1	TRBV19	CASSPRDRGDLANTGELFF	TGTGCCAGTAGTCCCAGGGACAGGGGGGATCTGGCGAACACCGGGGAGCTGTTTTTT
NA	TRBJ2-7	NA	TRBV9	CASSVDAEGPYEQYF	TGTGCCAGCAGCGTAGACGCCGAGGGCCCCTACGAGCAGTACTTC
NA	TRBJ2-1	TRBD2	TRBV5-1	CASSLGSGSSYNEQFF	TGCGCCAGCAGCTTGGGGAGCGGGAGCTCCTACAATGAGCAGTTCTTC
NA	TRBJ1-3	NA	TRBV11-2	CASSSQVGHRGNTIYF	TGTGCCAGCAGCTCCCAAGTTGGCCACCGTGGAAACACCATATATTTT
NA	TRBJ2-5	NA	TRBV19	CASSIWGKETQYF	TGTGCCAGTAGTATTTGGGGAAAAGAGACCCAGTACTTC
NA	TRBJ1-2	TRBD1	TRBV18	CASSPLETGAYQGGYTF	TGTGCCAGCTCACCACTCGAGACAGGGGCCTATCAGGGTGGCTACACCTTC
NA	TRBJ2-2	NA	TRBV2	CASGALASDTGELFF	TGTGCCAGCGGGGCCTTGGCTAGCGACACCGGGGAGCTGTTTTTT
NA	TRBJ2-3	TRBD2	TRBV2	CASSEGLDTDTQYF	TGTGCCAGCAGTGAGGGACTAGACACAGATACGCAGTATTTT
NA	TRBJ1-5	TRBD1	TRBV5-8	CASSSNRGTEDSNQPQHF	TGTGCCAGCAGCTCGAACAGGGGAACCGAGGATAGCAATCAGCCCCAGCATTTT
NA	TRBJ2-7	NA	TRBV19	CASTGFTSYEQYF	TGTGCCAGCACGGGATTCACCTCCTACGAGCAGTACTTC
NA	TRBJ1-4	NA	TRBV11-2	CASSLRQNINEKLFF	TGTGCCAGCAGCCTTAGACAGAATATTAATGAAAAACTGTTTTTT
NA	TRBJ2-7	NA	TRBV4-1	CASSQGDSYEQYF	TGCGCCAGCAGCCAAGGGGACTCCTACGAGCAGTACTTC
NA	TRBJ2-3	TRBD1	TRBV10-3	CAISDWDRGVTDTQYF	TGTGCCATCAGTGATTGGGACAGGGGTGTTACAGATACGCAGTATTTT
NA	TRBJ1-4	NA	TRBV30	CAWTSTNEKLFF	TGTGCCTGGACTAGCACTAATGAAAAACTGTTTTTT
NA	TRBJ1-5	NA	TRBV11-3	CASSLGAEGYSNQPQHF	TGTGCCAGCAGCTTAGGAGCAGAGGGATATAGCAATCAGCCCCAGCATTTT
NA	TRBJ2-1	NA	TRBV6-1	CASSEARDGSYYNEQFF	TGTGCCAGCAGTGAAGCCAGGGACGGCTCTTACTACAATGAGCAGTTCTTC
NA	TRBJ2-3	TRBD2	TRBV27	CASSPAPTSGRARTDTQYF	TGTGCCAGCAGTCCAGCCCCCACTAGCGGGAGGGCTCGCACAGATACGCAGTATTTT
NA	TRBJ1-3	NA	TRBV6-5	CASSYGPISGNTIYF	TGTGCCAGCAGTTACGGACCGATCTCTGGAAACACCATATATTTT
NA	TRBJ1-3	NA	TRBV6-1	CASSEWRLTIYF	TGTGCCAGCAGTGAATGGCGGTTGACCATATATTTT
NA	TRBJ1-5	TRBD1	TRBV28	CASSAGDRRYQPQHF	TGTGCCAGCAGTGCCGGGGACAGGCGATATCAGCCCCAGCATTTT
NA	TRBJ2-2	NA	TRBV6-5	CASSYRNIGELFF	TGTGCCAGCAGTTATCGGAACATCGGGGAGCTGTTTTTT
NA	TRBJ1-5	NA	TRBV18	CASSQGWGAQPQHF	TGTGCCAGCTCACAGGGTTGGGGGGCTCAGCCCCAGCATTTT
NA	TRBJ1-5	NA	TRBV19	CASSSAGGQPQHF	TGTGCCAGTAGTTCCGCGGGGGGTCAGCCCCAGCATTTT
once	TRBJ2-7	TRBD2	TRBV5-1	CASSLYAGEGYEQYF	TGCGCCAGCAGCTTGTACGCGGGAGAGGGCTACGAGCAGTACTTC
NA	TRBJ2-7	TRBD1	TRBV7-8	CASSLGAGGPYEQYF	TGTGCCAGCAGCTTAGGGGCAGGGGGCCCCTACGAGCAGTACTTC
NA	TRBJ2-4	NA	TRBV11-3	CASSFRGKNIQYF	TGTGCCAGCAGCTTCCGGGGCAAAAACATTCAGTACTTC